There are a few counts of the clone carrying this T cell receptor (beta chain). V gave up 6 bases and J gave up 0 bases; unmatched junction bases: 5. In germline, CDR1 is LGHNA, CDR2 YSLEER. The length of the CDR3 is 14 residues. It was during active infection that Seattle patients were enrolled and then longitudinally followed. The record originates from a study of blood T cell repertoires in COVID-19. Study at large: Some COVID-19 samples were acute and others convalescent; all came from the United States, Italy and Spain. The analysed material was cDNA or gDNA that came from T cells, B-cell-depleted T cells, or PBMCs.

How the authors handled the data: It was from reference gene primer amplification that nucleated cell counts were estimated. Method: immunoSEQ multiplex PCR; TCRdb's copy keeps in-frame clones and lacks some. That table gives V, J and clone size, and the DNA gave D and trimming. The sample holds approximately 210,000 clones; about 82% are singletons and the top ten take 0.95%. V is TRBV4-3 and J is TRBJ2-7; 7 bases line up with TRBD2. The sequenced sample consisted of peripheral blood. This TCR derives from a man aged 60 to 75 with COVID-19, enrolled during active disease. CDR3 DNA: TGCGCCAGCAGTCGGGAGGCTAACTCCTACGAGCAGTACTTC. As protein: CASSREANSYEQYF.